This passage covers 13 T cell receptor beta chains from one sample sequenced in a study of T cell responses to AZD1222 COVID-19 vaccine. Data came from immunoSEQ multiplex PCR; TCRdb stores just in-frame clones and leaves some out. This sample has tens of thousands of clones, with approximately 92% found just once. The material sequenced was peripheral blood, taken 28 days after the second AZD1222 dose. These receptors all stem from an adult who received the AZD1222 COVID-19 vaccine.

The chain carries TRBV19 and TRBJ2-7; 10 bases fit TRBD1. The CDR3 spans 13 residues. Germline CDR1 reads LNHDA; CDR2 reads SQIVND (reference sequence). V was pared by 9 bases and J by 3 bases, with 5 bases of the junction left unmatched. This CDR3 reads CARTGGRDYEQYF. As DNA, the CDR3 is TGTGCCAGGACAGGGGGCCGGGACTACGAGCAGTACTTC.

This clone was recorded only once. The chain couples TRBV6-2 or TRBV6-3 to TRBJ2-5; D ambiguous. V gave up 2 bases and J gave up 5 bases, with 6 bases separating them. The CDR3 runs to 12 residues. Per the germline V gene, CDR1 is MNHEY and CDR2 is SVGEGT. The CDR3 is CASSYPLETQYF. The CDR3 DNA reads as TGTGCCAGCAGTTACCCCCTTGAGACCCAGTACTTC.

CDR3 region: CASSLLQGGYGYTF. CDR3 bases: TGTGCCAGCTCACTGTTACAGGGGGGCTATGGCTACACCTTC. The chain has TRBV18 and TRBJ1-2; 8 bases match TRBD1. V lost 4 bases, J lost 4 bases, and 5 bases stayed unmatched. This CDR3 has 14 amino acids. The germline CDR1 and CDR2 sequences are KGHSH and LQKENI.

The genes are TRBV12-3 or TRBV12-4 and TRBJ1-1; D unclear. The CDR3 contains 12 residues. Deletions cut 2 bases from V and 8 bases from J, with 9 bases between. CDR3 amino acids: CASSLPYSEAFF. The CDR3 bases are TGTGCCAGCAGTTTACCCTATTCCGAAGCTTTCTTT.

As DNA, the CDR3 is TGTGCCAGCAGCCAAGTTGTTGGGGTCCTGAACACTGAAGCTTTCTTT. Its protein product is CASSQVVGVLNTEAFF. The rearrangement joins TRBV3-1 (or the pseudogene TRBV3-2) to TRBJ1-1; D gene ambiguous. V lost 1 base and J 0 bases, leaving 12 bases between the germline ends. Looked up from germline, CDR1 is LGHDT and CDR2 is YNNKEL (reference sequence). CDR3 length: 16 residues.

This clone was observed once. This chain uses TRBV2 with TRBJ2-7; D not certain. Germline V gene lookup returns CDR1 SNHLY and CDR2 FYNNEI. The CDR3 has 15 amino acids. The V end was cut by 0 bases, the J end by 3 bases, with 12 bases between. CDR3 region: CASSEASSVHYEQYF. The CDR3, as DNA: TGTGCCAGCAGTGAAGCGAGTTCGGTTCACTACGAGCAGTACTTC. The variable domain in full, with the rest retrieved from reference TRBV2 and TRBJ2-7, is EPEVTQTPSHQVTQMGQEVILRCVPISNHLYFYWYRQILGQKVEFLVSFYNNEISEKSEIFDDQFSVERPDGSNFTLKIRSTKLEDSAMYFCASSEASSVHYEQYFGPGTRLTVT.

The V call is TRBV6-6, the J call TRBJ1-2; D not resolved. V dropped 3 bases and J dropped 3 bases, with 8 bases sitting between them. Germline V gene data show CDR1 as MNHNY and CDR2 as SVGAGI (reference sequence). The CDR3 loop spans 13 amino acids. CDR3 nucleotides: TGTGCCAGCAGTTATTTAAGCGACTATGGCTACACCTTC. Amino acids: CASSYLSDYGYTF.

V is TRBV6-5 and J is TRBJ1-5, with a weak D call TRBD1 (5 bases). The CDR3 extends over 14 amino acids. Germline-derived CDR1 and CDR2 are MNHEY and SVGAGI. The ends were cut back, 2 bases at V and 5 bases at J, with 10 bases in the middle. The CDR3 sequence: CASSYQGRDQPQHF. The CDR3 region has the DNA TGTGCCAGCAGTTACCAGGGTAGGGATCAGCCCCAGCATTTT.

The rearrangement links TRBV10-3 to TRBJ1-1; D not resolved. This CDR3 has 12 residues. V lost 7 bases and J 0 bases, leaving 6 bases between the germline ends. The germline V gene encodes CDR1 ENHRY and CDR2 SYGVKD. The CDR3 loop reads CAITGMNTEAFF. DNA of the CDR3: TGTGCCATCACCGGGATGAACACTGAAGCTTTCTTT.

This clone was observed a single time. The J gene is TRBJ1-5, the V gene TRBV6-5; possibly TRBD1 for D (5 bases). The length of the CDR3 is 14 residues. V was trimmed by 2 bases and J by 5 bases, leaving 10 bases between them. The germline V gene encodes CDR1 MNHEY and CDR2 SVGAGI. In DNA, the CDR3 is TGTGCCAGCAGTTACCGGCAGGGCGATCAGCCCCAGCATTTT. As protein: CASSYRQGDQPQHF.

The CDR3 DNA is TGTGCCAGCAGCTTCCGCGGGAGTGGTTACAATGAGCAGTTCTTC. Its protein is CASSFRGSGYNEQFF. The V call is TRBV7-9, the J call TRBJ2-1, with 7 bases that match TRBD2. The CDR3 has 15 amino acids. V lost 3 bases, J lost 4 bases, and 6 bases stayed unmatched. The germline V gene has CDR1 SEHNR and CDR2 FQNEAQ (reference sequence).

This clone has just one count. This chain joins TRBV14 and TRBJ1-2; D remains unclear. CDR1 and CDR2 (germline): SGHDN, FVKESK. The CDR3 is made up of 15 amino acids. V lost 1 base and J 7 bases, leaving 16 bases between the germline ends. CDR3 sequence: CASSQGLERLSGYTF. The CDR3 bases are TGTGCCAGCAGCCAAGGTCTGGAAAGGTTGAGTGGCTACACCTTC.

The chain recombines TRBV5-1 with TRBJ2-7; TRBD1 is a possible D gene (6 bases). Germline V gene data show CDR1 as SGHRS and CDR2 as YFSETQ. The V and J ends lost 4 bases and 4 bases respectively, with 18 bases between them. The CDR3 extends over 15 amino acids. The DNA of the CDR3 is TGCGCCAGCAGCCTGGACGGGACACGAGAATACGAGCAGTACTTC. Its protein is CASSLDGTREYEQYF.